The 19 T cell receptor beta chains reported below all come from one sample, sequenced in a study of early T cells in non-severe SARS-CoV-2 infection. From the 5' RACE reads, TCRdb called clonotypes with MiXCR, one entry per CDR3 protein. Of 75,000 or so distinct CDR3 sequences in the sample, 10% to 12% are singletons; the top ten hold approximately 5%. The sample was whole blood, taken at baseline. The receptors originated from an adult who was a healthcare worker with PCR-confirmed SARS-CoV-2 infection or an uninfected control (not recorded which).

CDR3 residues: CSVYRDINEQFF. The DNA of the CDR3 is TGCAGCGTGTACCGGGACATTAATGAGCAGTTCTTC. The chain uses TRBV29-1 and TRBJ2-1; weak D call: TRBD1 (6 bases). This CDR3 spans 12 amino acids. Germline lookup yields CDR1 SQVTM and CDR2 ANQGSEA. V shed 6 bases and J shed 7 bases, with 13 bases lying between them.

The chain is built from TRBV10-3 and TRBJ2-2; D unclear. Looked up from germline, CDR1 is ENHRY and CDR2 is SYGVKD. Trimming took off 2 bases at V and 8 bases at J, with 9 bases between the two ends. The CDR3 has 13 residues. The CDR3 protein is CAISELPGGELFF. CDR3 DNA sequence: TGTGCCATCAGTGAGCTCCCAGGTGGGGAGCTGTTTTTT.

The CDR3 DNA follows: TGCGCCAGCAGCATCGGGCAGAACACTGAAGCTTTCTTT. It specifies CASSIGQNTEAFF. The genes are TRBV5-1 and TRBJ1-1; D remains unclear. Trimming pared 4 bases from V and 1 base from J, leaving 8 bases between. CDR1 SGHRS and CDR2 YFSETQ come from the germline V gene. The CDR3 consists of 13 residues.

This clonotype was detected ten times or more. The V and J genes are TRBV7-2 and TRBJ2-1, with 14 bases matching TRBD2. The CDR3 consists of 16 residues. V dropped 8 bases and J dropped 7; count of bases not matched to a gene: 10. Per the germline V gene, CDR1 is SGHTA and CDR2 is FQGNSA. The CDR3 coding sequence is TGTGCCAGCCCCGGGACTAGCGGGAGCCCAAGGAATGAGCAGTTCTTC. Its protein product is CASPGTSGSPRNEQFF.

The count of this clonotype is one. This clone may be a read error of a much larger clone one base away. The rearrangement links TRBV5-4 to TRBJ2-7; TRBD1 matches at 7 bases. The CDR3 spans 14 residues. Germline assignment: CDR1 SGHNT and CDR2 YYREEE (reference sequence). The CDR3 here is CVSSRRDSAYEQYF. DNA for the CDR3: TGTGTCAGCAGCCGTAGGGACAGCGCCTACGAGCAGTACTTC.

This chain links TRBV5-1 with TRBJ2-7; D unclear. CDR3 length: 12 residues. V lost 1 base, J lost 6 bases, and 8 bases lay in between. Germline V gives CDR1 SGHRS, CDR2 YFSETQ. The CDR3 DNA is TGCGCCAGCAGCTTGTTCTCGTCCGAGCAGTACTTC. Its protein is CASSLFSSEQYF.

The chain joins TRBV12-3 or TRBV12-4 to TRBJ2-7; 8 bases match TRBD2. Germline trimming cut 7 bases from V and 3 bases from J; bases unmatched to any gene: 14. The CDR3 is 16 amino acids. CDR3: CASTPGGRSLIYEQYF. The CDR3 region has the DNA TGTGCCAGCACCCCTGGCGGGAGGTCCCTTATCTACGAGCAGTACTTC.

The chain employs TRBV7-9 and TRBJ1-5; no clear D gene. The CDR3 totals 12 residues. Between the trimmed V and J ends, which lost 9 bases and 0 bases, there was a span of 6 bases. The germline V gene has CDR1 SEHNR and CDR2 FQNEAQ (reference sequence). The CDR3 region is CASRHSNQPQHF. In DNA form, the CDR3 reads TGTGCCAGTCGCCATAGCAATCAGCCCCAGCATTTT.

This clonotype was seen at least ten times. This sequence joins TRBV7-8 and TRBJ1-2, with unresolved D. The CDR3 extends over 15 amino acids. Trimming removed 0 bases at V and 5 bases at J, with 13 bases between. Germline CDR1 SGHVS, CDR2 FQNEAQ. CDR3 loop: CASSLAGGVRYGYTF. CDR3 DNA: TGTGCCAGCAGCTTAGCGGGTGGGGTTCGGTATGGCTACACCTTC.

This clonotype has a count of ten or more. J is TRBJ2-7 and V is TRBV27, with D possibly being TRBD1 or TRBD2 (5 bases each). From germline, CDR1 is MNHEY and CDR2 SMNVEV (reference sequence). The CDR3 extends over 15 amino acids. The V end lost 7 bases, the J end lost 3 bases, and 19 bases lay between the germline ends. The CDR3 spells CASTPNGALFYEQYF. The DNA of the CDR3 is TGTGCCAGCACCCCAAACGGGGCTCTGTTCTACGAGCAGTACTTC.

This clonotype was seen more than once but under ten times. The CDR3 loop reads CSAQQGVYTEAFF. The CDR3 nucleotides are TGCAGTGCCCAGCAGGGGGTGTACACTGAAGCTTTCTTT. The rearrangement uses TRBV20-1 and TRBJ1-1; 7 nucleotides align to TRBD1. Per germline, CDR1 DFQATT and CDR2 SNEGSKA (reference sequence). The trim removed 6 bases at V and 3 bases at J, leaving 7 bases unmatched. This CDR3 has 13 residues.

This clonotype was counted a few times. This rearrangement joins TRBV3-1 to TRBJ2-6; D tentatively fits TRBD1 or TRBD2 (5 bases each). The CDR3 consists of 20 residues. V was shortened by 0 bases and J by 0 bases, with 18 bases between the two germline ends. Germline V lookup: CDR1 LGHDT, CDR2 YNNKEL (reference sequence). The CDR3 coding sequence is TGTGCCAGCAGCCAAGAAAGTGCAGCAGGGAGATACTCTGGGGCCAACGTCCTGACTTTC. This gives the protein CASSQESAAGRYSGANVLTF.

This chain joins TRBV6-1 and TRBJ1-5; 7 nucleotides line up with TRBD1. This CDR3 has 15 amino acids. Looked up from germline, CDR1 is MNHNS and CDR2 is SASEGT. Trimming took 4 bases from V and 6 from J; bases not matched to a gene: 9. The CDR3 DNA sequence: TGTGCCAGCAGTGCGCAGGGGGATTTTGGTCAGCCCCAGCATTTT. This codes for CASSAQGDFGQPQHF.

This clonotype was detected only a few times. V usage is TRBV5-4 and J usage is TRBJ1-2; TRBD1 agrees at 10 bases. Germline trimming cut 3 bases from V and 7 bases from J; bases unmatched to any gene: 3. CDR3 length equals 13 residues. Germline V lookup: CDR1 SGHNT, CDR2 YYREEE (reference sequence). This CDR3 reads CASSSTGGSGYTF. In DNA, the CDR3 is TGTGCCAGCAGCTCGACAGGGGGCAGTGGCTACACCTTC.

The chain uses TRBV5-1 and TRBJ1-1; 8 bases are shared with TRBD1. The CDR3 extends over 16 amino acids. Trimming removed 5 bases from V and 5 bases from J; junction bases left unmatched: 14. Germline V gene lookup returns CDR1 SGHRS and CDR2 YFSETQ. CDR3 coding DNA: TGCGCCAGCAGACGCGATTCAGGGGGCTCGAGGACTGAAGCTTTCTTT. Amino acids: CASRRDSGGSRTEAFF.

This rearrangement joins TRBV29-1 to TRBJ2-3; D call uncertain. The CDR3 runs 12 residues. Germline V gives CDR1 SQVTM, CDR2 ANQGSEA. Between the trimmed V and J ends, which lost 4 bases and 1 base, there was a span of 6 bases. DNA for the CDR3: TGCAGCGTTGGGTTGGGCACAGATACGCAGTATTTT. Its translation is CSVGLGTDTQYF.

The chain employs TRBV7-8 and TRBJ2-2; unclear D gene. Trimming took off 5 bases at V and 0 bases at J, with 10 bases between the two ends. Germline V lookup: CDR1 SGHVS, CDR2 FQNEAQ. The CDR3 totals 15 residues. The CDR3 region is CASSPRHPNTGELFF. The CDR3 region has the DNA TGTGCCAGCAGCCCCCGACACCCGAACACCGGGGAGCTGTTTTTT. Based on the CDR3 plus reference TRBV7-8 and TRBJ2-2, the full variable domain is GAGVSQSPRYKVAKRGQDVALRCDPISGHVSLFWYQQALGQGPEFLTYFQNEAQLDKSGLPSDRFFAERPEGSVSTLKIQRTQQEDSAVYLCASSPRHPNTGELFFGEGSRLTVL.

The chain carries TRBV29-1 and TRBJ1-2; TRBD1 aligns across 12 bases. The CDR3 runs 15 residues. CDR1 and CDR2 from the germline V gene are SQVTM and ANQGSEA. V was pared by 7 bases and J by 8 bases, with 14 bases of the junction left unmatched. Here the CDR3 reads CSGTGTGGAPGGYTF. The DNA of the CDR3 is TGCAGCGGTACCGGGACAGGGGGCGCCCCAGGGGGCTACACCTTC.

The sample holds many counts of this clonotype. V usage is TRBV29-1 and J usage is TRBJ2-1, with a tentative D call TRBD2 (5 bases). V lost 8 bases and J 0 bases, leaving 11 bases between the germline ends. This CDR3 contains 13 residues. Germline assignment: CDR1 SQVTM and CDR2 ANQGSEA. This CDR3 is CSSLASSYNEQFF. For the CDR3, the DNA is TGCAGCTCGTTAGCGAGCTCCTACAATGAGCAGTTCTTC.